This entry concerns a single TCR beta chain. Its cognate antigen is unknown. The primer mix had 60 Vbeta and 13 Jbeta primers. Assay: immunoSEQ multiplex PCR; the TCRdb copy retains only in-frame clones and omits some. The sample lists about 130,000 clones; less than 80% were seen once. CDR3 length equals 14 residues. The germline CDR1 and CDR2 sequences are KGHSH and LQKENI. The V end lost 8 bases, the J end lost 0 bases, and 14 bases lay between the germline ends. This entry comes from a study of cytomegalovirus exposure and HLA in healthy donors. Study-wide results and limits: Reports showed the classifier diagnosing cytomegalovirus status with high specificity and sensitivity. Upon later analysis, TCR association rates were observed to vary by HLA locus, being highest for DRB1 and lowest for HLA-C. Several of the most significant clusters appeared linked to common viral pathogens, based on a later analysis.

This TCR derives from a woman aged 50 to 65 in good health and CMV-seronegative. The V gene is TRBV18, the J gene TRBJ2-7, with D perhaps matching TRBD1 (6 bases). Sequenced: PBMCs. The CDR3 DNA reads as TGTGCCAGCGCCCCGAAGGACAGCTCCTACGAGCAGTACTTC. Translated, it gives CASAPKDSSYEQYF.